The 11 T cell receptor beta chains presented below share a single source sample, sequenced in a study of low-dose radiotherapy and immunotherapy resistance in tumors. Covering alpha and beta chains, TRAV- and TRBV-specific primers were used for the first-strand cDNA. TCR amplification used roughly 21 PCR cycles, a constant-region primer and a V-primer adapter. In TCRdb, the reads were re-called with MiXCR into one record per CDR3 protein. The sample includes 13,000 or so distinct CDR3 sequences, roughly four fifths of them seen just once. The receptors derive from a human donor with advanced metastatic prostate, ovarian, gallbladder or colorectal cancer (not recorded which). This table probably holds off-target reads from a library built for another chain.

J is TRBJ2-1 and V is TRBV5-8; 9 bases match TRBD2. Germline V CDR1 and CDR2: SGHTS, YDEGEE. The CDR3 totals 14 residues. Losses at the gene ends were 2 bases for V and 6 bases for J; bases not matched to a gene: 3. CDR3 in amino acids: CASSFRGRANEQFF. The CDR3 DNA reads as TGTGCCAGCAGCTTTCGCGGGAGGGCCAATGAGCAGTTCTTC.

The chain employs TRBV28 and TRBJ2-3; 7 positions match TRBD1. The J segment lost 1 base and the V segment lost 7 bases, leaving 8 bases of the junction unmatched. Germline-derived CDR1 and CDR2 are MDHEN and SYDVKM. The CDR3 is 15 residues long. Written as DNA, the CDR3 is TGTGCCAGCATTCTGGCAGGGGGTGGCACAGATACGCAGTATTTT. Translating it yields CASILAGGGTDTQYF.

The chain combines TRBV6-6 with TRBJ2-7; no clear D. Germline lookup yields CDR1 MNHNY and CDR2 SVGAGI (reference sequence). Trimming cost V 5 bases and J 3 bases, with 5 bases left between them. The CDR3 loop spans 11 amino acids. The CDR3 region is CASSDDYEQYF. CDR3 coding DNA: TGTGCCAGCAGTGACGACTACGAGCAGTACTTC.

The chain joins TRBV5-1 to TRBJ2-3; no clear D gene. The CDR3 runs to 14 residues. The germline CDR1 and CDR2 sequences are SGHRS and YFSETQ. The ends were cut back, 1 base at V and 3 bases at J, with 9 bases in the middle. This chain's CDR3 is CASSLPGPTDTQYF. In DNA form, the CDR3 reads TGCGCCAGCAGCTTGCCGGGCCCAACAGATACGCAGTATTTT. Combining the CDR3 with reference TRBV5-1 and TRBJ2-3 gives the whole variable domain KAGVTQTPRYLIKTRGQQVTLSCSPISGHRSVSWYQQTPGQGLQFLFEYFSETQRNKGNFPGRFSGRQFSNSRSEMNVSTLELGDSALYLCASSLPGPTDTQYFGPGTRLTVL.

This clonotype was recorded once. The rearrangement links TRBV2 to TRBJ1-2; D is uncertain. CDR3 length: 13 amino acids. The V end was cut by 6 bases, the J end by 4 bases, with 12 bases between. Germline-derived CDR1 and CDR2 are SNHLY and FYNNEI. CDR3 residues: CASRSANLYGYTF. The DNA of the CDR3 is TGTGCCAGCAGATCCGCCAATCTCTATGGCTACACCTTC.

This sequence joins TRBV28 and TRBJ1-5; D may be TRBD1 (5 bases). CDR1 is MDHEN and CDR2 is SYDVKM in the germline V gene. The CDR3 is made up of 15 amino acids. V was cut by 7 bases and J by 7 bases, with 20 bases left in between. In DNA, the CDR3 is TGTGCCAGCAACATCCCCGCGGCAGGGAACCAGCCCCAGCATTTT. Encoded protein: CASNIPAAGNQPQHF.

V is TRBV28 and J is TRBJ1-5; D not resolved. CDR3 length: 12 residues. Germline loops: CDR1 MDHEN, CDR2 SYDVKM. V was cut by 1 base and J by 4 bases, with 2 bases left in between. CDR3 in amino acids: CASSLLNQPQHF. As DNA, the CDR3 is TGTGCCAGCAGTTTATTGAATCAGCCCCAGCATTTT.

This clonotype appeared once. The rearrangement joins TRBV12-3 or TRBV12-4 to TRBJ1-5; 10 bases line up with TRBD1. Trimming cost V 6 bases and J 1 base; bases outside gene matches: 3. The CDR3 is 15 amino acids. CDR3 nucleotides: TGTGCCAGCAGCAGACAGGGGGCGAGCAATCAGCCCCAGCATTTT. Residues: CASSRQGASNQPQHF.

This chain connects TRBV28 to TRBJ2-3; maybe TRBD2 (7 bases). Germline CDR1 and CDR2: MDHEN and SYDVKM. The CDR3 has 17 residues. V gave up 5 bases and J gave up 7 bases, with 25 bases separating them. In DNA form, the CDR3 reads TGTGCCAGCAGTCCGCGTGGGGCGGGGGCAAAGGGATATACGCAGTATTTT. This codes for CASSPRGAGAKGYTQYF.

V usage is TRBV29-1 and J usage is TRBJ2-5; TRBD2 is a possible D gene (5 bases). The length of the CDR3 is 13 residues. The V and J ends lost 1 base and 5 bases respectively, with 11 bases between them. CDR1 is SQVTM and CDR2 is ANQGSEA in the germline V gene. Written as DNA, the CDR3 is TGCAGCGTTGAAGTTGGCAAGCGGGAGACCCAGTACTTC. Translated, it gives CSVEVGKRETQYF.

The rearrangement links TRBV19 to TRBJ1-5; D uncertain. Germline CDR1 and CDR2: LNHDA and SQIVND (reference sequence). The V gene lost 5 bases and the J gene lost 1 base, with 12 bases spanning the gap. The CDR3 is made up of 15 amino acids. The CDR3 sequence: CASSVTALSNQPQHF. CDR3 DNA sequence: TGTGCCAGTAGTGTGACGGCCCTGAGCAATCAGCCCCAGCATTTT.